A selection of T cell receptor beta chains follows, all from one sample in a study of OX40 agonist ivuxolimab in advanced cancers. The method was immunoSEQ multiplex PCR; TCRdb's version includes in-frame clones alone and lacks a portion of them. Of 150,000 to 170,000 clones in the sample, 85% to 95% were seen once. The sample in question was CD4+ or CD8+ T cells sorted from blood, obtained in a trial of the OX40 agonist ivuxolimab. Source of these receptors: an adult with an advanced solid tumor such as melanoma, head and neck, liver or kidney cancer. Both conserved end residues are part of each CDR3. The D gene is left open where the match is weak. The size of a clone is reported for some rows only, either as once, few or many, or as a class for expanded clones.

J: TRBJ2-3
size: NA
length: 20
V: TRBV5-1
D: TRBD1
DNA: TGCGCCAGCAGCTTGAGTGGGACAGGGGGATCCCCTTCTAGCACAGATACGCAGTATTTT
CDR3: CASSLSGTGGSPSSTDTQYF

J: TRBJ1-2
size: once
length: 15
V: TRBV6-6
D: TRBD1
DNA: TGTGCCAGCAGTTACACCGGACAGGGACGCCATGGCTACACCTTC
CDR3: CASSYTGQGRHGYTF

J: TRBJ2-5
size: NA
length: 16
V: TRBV5-6
D: NA
DNA: TGTGCCAGCAGCCCCGGGGCCTGGCTTGCACAAGAGACCCAGTACTTC
CDR3: CASSPGAWLAQETQYF

J: TRBJ2-7
size: NA
length: 14
V: TRBV6-1
D: TRBD2
DNA: TGTGCCAGCAGTGAAACTAGCGACTCCTACGAGCAGTACTTC
CDR3: CASSETSDSYEQYF

J: TRBJ2-3
size: NA
length: 14
V: TRBV10-1
D: NA
DNA: TGCGCCAGACTCGAGGGCTTGCCCCTGGATACGCAGTATTTT
CDR3: CARLEGLPLDTQYF

J: TRBJ2-7
size: NA
length: 15
V: TRBV19
D: NA
DNA: TGTGCCAGTAGTAGGGGGTTGCAACCCTCCTACGAGCAGTACTTC
CDR3: CASSRGLQPSYEQYF

J: TRBJ2-1
size: NA
length: 18
V: TRBV6-4
D: TRBD2
DNA: TGTGCCAGCAGTGACTCGGGGGGGCTAGCGGGACTTTACAATGAGCAGTTCTTC
CDR3: CASSDSGGLAGLYNEQFF

J: TRBJ2-7
size: NA
length: 14
V: TRBV6-5
D: NA
DNA: TGTGCCAGCACTGCGACTGAAACCTCCTACGAGCAGTACTTC
CDR3: CASTATETSYEQYF

J: TRBJ1-1
size: once
length: 14
V: TRBV29-1
D: TRBD1
DNA: TGCAGCGTCACCAGGGGGTCTTGGGACACTGAAGCTTTCTTT
CDR3: CSVTRGSWDTEAFF

J: TRBJ2-1
size: NA
length: 16
V: TRBV28
D: NA
DNA: TGTGCCAGCAGTTTTGGCGGCTTAGCGTCGTACAATGAGCAGTTCTTC
CDR3: CASSFGGLASYNEQFF

J: TRBJ2-1
size: NA
length: 14
V: TRBV5-1
D: NA
DNA: TGCGCCAGCAGCTTGGGTCCGACTGGAAGTGAGCAGTTCTTC
CDR3: CASSLGPTGSEQFF

J: TRBJ1-3
size: NA
length: 14
V: TRBV28
D: NA
DNA: TGTGCCAGCAGTCTTACAGGGAGGGGAAACACCATATATTTT
CDR3: CASSLTGRGNTIYF

J: TRBJ1-1
size: NA
length: 14
V: TRBV11-3
D: TRBD1
DNA: TGTGCCAGCAGCAGAGGGACAGGGGGGGCTGAAGCTTTCTTT
CDR3: CASSRGTGGAEAFF

J: TRBJ1-2
size: NA
length: 11
V: TRBV30
D: NA
DNA: TGTGCCTGGAGTCCCCCGGTAGGGTACACCTTC
CDR3: CAWSPPVGYTF

J: TRBJ2-7
size: NA
length: 12
V: TRBV28
D: NA
DNA: TGTGCCAGCAGCACCATTCCCGGGATTAAGTACTTC
CDR3: CASSTIPGIKYF

J: TRBJ2-1
size: NA
length: 14
V: TRBV7-3
D: NA
DNA: TGTGCCAGCAGCGTAAAGGCGCCAGTCAATGAGCAGTTCTTC
CDR3: CASSVKAPVNEQFF

J: TRBJ2-7
size: NA
length: 18
V: TRBV6-1
D: TRBD1
DNA: TGTGCCAGCAGTGACCGTCCGACAGGGGGAAGTATGAGGTACGAGCAGTACTTC
CDR3: CASSDRPTGGSMRYEQYF

J: TRBJ2-5
size: NA
length: 17
V: TRBV28
D: TRBD2
DNA: TGTGCCAGCAGTTTTTGGGGTAGCCGCGGGGGAGGGGAGACCCAGTACTTC
CDR3: CASSFWGSRGGGETQYF

J: TRBJ1-2
size: NA
length: 17
V: TRBV19
D: NA
DNA: TGTGCCAGTAGTAAACCCCCCGGCAGCTCAGCTAACTATGGCTACACCTTC
CDR3: CASSKPPGSSANYGYTF

J: TRBJ2-3
size: NA
length: 15
V: TRBV6-5
D: NA
DNA: TGTGCCAGCAGTTCCTTAGGATGGGGGGCAGATACGCAGTATTTT
CDR3: CASSSLGWGADTQYF

J: TRBJ1-4
size: NA
length: 13
V: TRBV4-1
D: TRBD1
DNA: TGCGCCAGCAGCGGACAGGGGAGCGAAAAACTGTTTTTT
CDR3: CASSGQGSEKLFF

J: TRBJ1-1
size: NA
length: 14
V: TRBV6-5
D: NA
DNA: TGTGCCATCGGGTCTCAGGGGATGAACACTGAAGCTTTCTTT
CDR3: CAIGSQGMNTEAFF

J: TRBJ2-5
size: NA
length: 15
V: TRBV5-4
D: NA
DNA: TGTGCCAGCAGCTCCCCTCTGGGTCGGCAAGAGACCCAGTACTTC
CDR3: CASSSPLGRQETQYF

J: TRBJ1-2
size: NA
length: 14
V: TRBV6-6
D: TRBD1
DNA: TGTGCCAGCAGCCTCGGACAGGGAGGCTATGGCTACACCTTC
CDR3: CASSLGQGGYGYTF

J: TRBJ1-2
size: NA
length: 14
V: TRBV7-2
D: TRBD1
DNA: TGTGCCAGCAGGGACAGGGGGGTTAGGTATGGCTACACCTTC
CDR3: CASRDRGVRYGYTF

J: TRBJ2-7
size: NA
length: 15
V: TRBV4-3
D: TRBD1
DNA: TGCGCCAGCAGCCAAAACCTACAGGGGATCTACGAGCAGTACTTC
CDR3: CASSQNLQGIYEQYF

J: TRBJ1-2
size: once
length: 13
V: TRBV6-5
D: NA
DNA: TGTGCCAGCAGTGAGACAGGCGACTATGGCTACACCTTC
CDR3: CASSETGDYGYTF

J: TRBJ2-5
size: NA
length: 14
V: TRBV9
D: NA
DNA: TGTGCCAGCAGCCTTAAGGGGGGTCAAGAGACCCAGTACTTC
CDR3: CASSLKGGQETQYF

J: TRBJ2-7
size: NA
length: 15
V: TRBV2
D: NA
DNA: TGTGCCAGCAGTGAACAGGCGGTCGGGACCTACGAGCAGTACTTC
CDR3: CASSEQAVGTYEQYF

J: TRBJ1-5
size: NA
length: 13
V: TRBV6-9
D: NA
DNA: TGTGCCAGCAGTTACCGTATCGGCCAGCCCCAGCATTTT
CDR3: CASSYRIGQPQHF

J: TRBJ2-2
size: NA
length: 13
V: TRBV2
D: NA
DNA: TGTGCCAGCAAGGCAGGGGCCACCGGGGAGCTGTTTTTT
CDR3: CASKAGATGELFF

J: TRBJ2-7
size: once
length: 14
V: TRBV7-2
D: NA
DNA: TGTGCCAGCAGCTTAGGGACTTCCATCTACGAGCAGTACTTC
CDR3: CASSLGTSIYEQYF

J: TRBJ2-1
size: NA
length: 17
V: TRBV30
D: NA
DNA: TGTGCCTGGAGCCCCCTCAGGGGGGGAGACTCCTACAATGAGCAGTTCTTC
CDR3: CAWSPLRGGDSYNEQFF

J: TRBJ2-7
size: once
length: 14
V: TRBV5-6
D: NA
DNA: TGTGCCAGCAGCTTGGTTGGCAGCCTCTACGAGCAGTACTTC
CDR3: CASSLVGSLYEQYF

J: TRBJ1-2
size: NA
length: 13
V: TRBV28
D: NA
DNA: TGTGCCAGCAACCCGGGTGGGAGCTATGGCTACACCTTC
CDR3: CASNPGGSYGYTF

J: TRBJ1-4
size: NA
length: 15
V: TRBV5-1
D: TRBD1
DNA: TGCGCCAGCAGCTTCCGGGACAGAAGTAATGAAAAACTGTTTTTT
CDR3: CASSFRDRSNEKLFF

J: TRBJ1-5
size: NA
length: 14
V: TRBV28
D: NA
DNA: TGTGCCAGCAGCACTAGGGGAAAGAGGCAGCCCCAGCATTTT
CDR3: CASSTRGKRQPQHF

J: TRBJ1-2
size: NA
length: 14
V: TRBV5-4
D: NA
DNA: TGTGCCAGCAGCTTGGATTCCAGGGACTATGGCTACACCTTC
CDR3: CASSLDSRDYGYTF

J: TRBJ2-3
size: NA
length: 16
V: TRBV19
D: TRBD1
DNA: TGTGCCAGTAGCTTGTGGGGACAGGGGAAGACAGATACGCAGTATTTT
CDR3: CASSLWGQGKTDTQYF

J: TRBJ1-5
size: NA
length: 16
V: TRBV27
D: NA
DNA: TGTGCCAGCAGTTTACGGAACCCCTATAGCAATCAGCCCCAGCATTTT
CDR3: CASSLRNPYSNQPQHF

J: TRBJ1-2
size: once
length: 14
V: TRBV7-2
D: TRBD1
DNA: TGTGCCAGCAGCTTAGACAGCCGGGACAGACCTAGGACCTTC
CDR3: CASSLDSRDRPRTF

J: TRBJ2-7
size: NA
length: 14
V: TRBV27
D: TRBD1
DNA: TGTGCCAGCAGTTTAGAAACAGGGGTGGTCGAGCAGTACTTC
CDR3: CASSLETGVVEQYF

J: TRBJ1-5
size: NA
length: 15
V: TRBV28
D: NA
DNA: TGTGCCAGCAGTACCAAAGGCCAGCCAAATCAGCCCCAGCATTTT
CDR3: CASSTKGQPNQPQHF

J: TRBJ2-7
size: NA
length: 13
V: TRBV6-5
D: TRBD2
DNA: TGTGCCAGCAATTTAGCGGGAGGGAGCGAGCAGTACTTC
CDR3: CASNLAGGSEQYF

J: TRBJ1-2
size: NA
length: 15
V: TRBV5-4
D: NA
DNA: TGTGCCAGCACCACGCAGTCGTTGAGGGAAAGAAGCTACACCTTC
CDR3: CASTTQSLRERSYTF

J: TRBJ2-5
size: NA
length: 17
V: TRBV5-1
D: TRBD2
DNA: TGCGCCAGCAGCTCCGGGATTAGCGGGGGCTGGGGAGAGACCCAGTACTTC
CDR3: CASSSGISGGWGETQYF

J: TRBJ1-5
size: NA
length: 14
V: TRBV18
D: NA
DNA: TGTGCCAGCTCACCAAGTGTGTTGGATCAGCCCCAGCATTTT
CDR3: CASSPSVLDQPQHF

J: TRBJ2-7
size: NA
length: 15
V: TRBV4-2
D: NA
DNA: TGTGCCAGCAGCCAAGCACTACAGAGCTCCTACGAGCAGTACTTC
CDR3: CASSQALQSSYEQYF

J: TRBJ2-1
size: NA
length: 11
V: TRBV5-1
D: NA
DNA: TGCGCCAGCAGCTTGGACAATGAGCAGTTCTTC
CDR3: CASSLDNEQFF

J: TRBJ1-1
size: NA
length: 13
V: TRBV7-2
D: NA
DNA: TGTGCCAGCAGCCCCGAGGGGGGGATGAGGACTTTCTTT
CDR3: CASSPEGGMRTFF